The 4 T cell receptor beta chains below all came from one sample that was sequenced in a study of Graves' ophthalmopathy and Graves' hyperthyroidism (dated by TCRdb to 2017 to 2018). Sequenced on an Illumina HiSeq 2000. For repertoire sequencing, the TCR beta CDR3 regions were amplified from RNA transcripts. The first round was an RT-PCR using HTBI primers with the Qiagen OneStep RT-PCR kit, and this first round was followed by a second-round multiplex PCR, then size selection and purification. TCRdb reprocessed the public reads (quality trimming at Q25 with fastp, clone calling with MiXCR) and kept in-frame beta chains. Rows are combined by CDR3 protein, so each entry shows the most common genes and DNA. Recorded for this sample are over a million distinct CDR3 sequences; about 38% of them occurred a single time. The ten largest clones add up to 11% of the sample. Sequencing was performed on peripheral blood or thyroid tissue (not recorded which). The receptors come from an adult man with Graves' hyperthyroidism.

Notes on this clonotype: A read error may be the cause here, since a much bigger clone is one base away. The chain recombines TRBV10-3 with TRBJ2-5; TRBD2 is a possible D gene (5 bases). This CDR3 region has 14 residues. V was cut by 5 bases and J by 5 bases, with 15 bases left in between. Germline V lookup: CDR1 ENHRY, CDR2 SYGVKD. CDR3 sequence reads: CAISYGGSGETQYF. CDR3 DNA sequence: TGTGCCATCAGTTACGGTGGGAGTGGGGAGACCCAGTACTTC.

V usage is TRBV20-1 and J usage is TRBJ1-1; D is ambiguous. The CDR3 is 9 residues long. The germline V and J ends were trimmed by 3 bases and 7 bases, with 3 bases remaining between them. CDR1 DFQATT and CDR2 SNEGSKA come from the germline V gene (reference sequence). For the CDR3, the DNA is TGCAGTGCTAGGATTGAAGCTTTCTTT. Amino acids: CSARIEAFF.

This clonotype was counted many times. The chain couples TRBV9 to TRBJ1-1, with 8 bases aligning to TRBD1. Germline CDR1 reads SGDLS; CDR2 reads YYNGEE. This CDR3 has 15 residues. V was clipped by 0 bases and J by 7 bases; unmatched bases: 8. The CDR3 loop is CASSVGMDRVSEAFF. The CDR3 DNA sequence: TGTGCCAGCAGCGTAGGGATGGACAGGGTCAGTGAAGCTTTCTTT.

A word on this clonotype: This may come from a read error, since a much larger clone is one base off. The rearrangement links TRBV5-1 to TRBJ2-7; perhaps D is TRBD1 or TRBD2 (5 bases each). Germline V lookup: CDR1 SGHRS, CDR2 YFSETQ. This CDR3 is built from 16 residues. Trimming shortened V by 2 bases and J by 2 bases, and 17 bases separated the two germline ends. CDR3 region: CASSLLSTMGAYEQYF. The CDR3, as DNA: TGCGCCAGCAGCTTACTATCAACTATGGGGGCCTACGAGCAGTACTTC.